These 20 T cell receptor beta chains were all obtained from the same sample, sequenced in a study of blood T cell repertoires in COVID-19. Sequenced by immunoSEQ multiplex PCR; TCRdb stores in-frame clones only, minus some. Seen here are 140,000 to 150,000 clones, around 78% observed once, and the top ten hold about 1.8%. The specimen sequenced was peripheral blood. The receptors were gathered from an older woman with acute or convalescent COVID-19.

This clone was detected only once. The chain carries TRBV28 and TRBJ2-6, with a possible D match to TRBD2 (5 bases). V was clipped by 6 bases and J by 0 bases, with 12 bases between them. The length of the CDR3 is 16 residues. Looked up from germline, CDR1 is MDHEN and CDR2 is SYDVKM. CDR3 sequence (DNA): TGTGCCAGCAGGACGGACTTCAGCTCTGGGGCCAACGTCCTGACTTTC. Its translation is CASRTDFSSGANVLTF.

The gene calls are TRBV6-6 and TRBJ2-7, with 10 bases matching TRBD2. J gave up 2 bases and V 6 bases, and 7 bases lay outside the gene matches. From germline, CDR1 is MNHNY and CDR2 SVGAGI (reference sequence). The CDR3 runs to 15 residues. This CDR3 reads CASSSLAGVAYEQYF. The CDR3 coding sequence is TGTGCCAGCAGCAGTCTAGCGGGAGTCGCCTACGAGCAGTACTTC.

This clone was counted between two and nine times. The chain is built from TRBV9 and TRBJ1-3; weak D call: TRBD1 (5 bases). This CDR3 is built from 17 residues. V dropped 5 bases and J dropped 2 bases, with 20 bases sitting between them. Germline loops: CDR1 SGDLS, CDR2 YYNGEE. The CDR3 sequence is CASSFPTGGSPGNTIYF. The CDR3 DNA is TGTGCCAGCAGTTTCCCAACCGGGGGGTCCCCTGGAAACACCATATATTTT.

This chain uses TRBV11-2 with TRBJ2-7; D call uncertain. The CDR3 length is 13 residues. V lost 1 base and J 3 bases, leaving 7 bases between the germline ends. The germline gives CDR1 SGHAT, CDR2 FQNNGV. CDR3 bases: TGTGCCAGCAGCTTAGTAACATACTACGAGCAGTACTTC. Translating gives CASSLVTYYEQYF.

V and J are TRBV6-2 or TRBV6-3 and TRBJ2-7, with a weak D call TRBD2 (7 bases). The CDR3 loop spans 14 amino acids. Trimming left V 5 bases short and J 3 bases short, with 14 bases between. Per germline, CDR1 MNHEY and CDR2 SVGEGT. CDR3 coding DNA: TGTGCCAGCAGTCCAAGCGGGACAATCTACGAGCAGTACTTC. Its translation is CASSPSGTIYEQYF.

This chain uses TRBV7-3 with TRBJ2-2, with TRBD2 matching 7 bases. The CDR3 loop spans 17 amino acids. Trimming removed 5 bases from V and 6 bases from J; junction bases left unmatched: 15. CDR1 is SGHTA and CDR2 is FQGTGA in the germline V gene. As DNA, the CDR3 is TGTGCCAGCAGCCCCAACGGCGGGGGAGGCAGATCCGGGGAGCTGTTTTTT. Its translation: CASSPNGGGGRSGELFF.

This rearrangement joins TRBV28 to TRBJ1-2; D is undetermined. Trimming pared 6 bases from V and 1 base from J, leaving 12 bases between. CDR3 length: 14 residues. The germline V gene encodes CDR1 MDHEN and CDR2 SYDVKM. CDR3 nucleotide sequence: TGTGCCAGCAGAGTCTCCGGGATTAACTATGGCTACACCTTC. Residues: CASRVSGINYGYTF.

The chain employs TRBV5-1 and TRBJ2-2; a weak D match, TRBD1 (5 bases). The CDR3 runs 14 residues. Germline-derived CDR1 and CDR2 are SGHRS and YFSETQ. Between the trimmed V and J ends, which lost 4 bases and 2 bases, there was a span of 9 bases. In DNA, the CDR3 is TGCGCCAGCAGCAAAGGGGTCAACACCGGGGAGCTGTTTTTT. Amino acid sequence: CASSKGVNTGELFF.

The chain carries TRBV6-5 and TRBJ1-5; 7 bases are shared with TRBD1. In germline, CDR1 is MNHEY, CDR2 SVGAGI. V shed 8 bases and J 4 bases; nucleotides not matched to a gene: 11. The CDR3 is 15 residues long. The CDR3 nucleotides are TGTGCCAGCGGACGCAGGGCAGGGGGGAATCAGCCCCAGCATTTT. Amino acid sequence: CASGRRAGGNQPQHF.

The chain employs TRBV11-2 and TRBJ2-1, with TRBD1 matching 10 bases. The CDR3 contains 14 residues. Trimming took 5 bases from V and 7 from J; bases not matched to a gene: 5. Germline CDR1 reads SGHAT; CDR2 reads FQNNGV. CDR3 nucleotide sequence: TGTGCCAGCAGCCGACAGGGGGCGACGAATGAGCAGTTCTTC. It yields the protein CASSRQGATNEQFF.

The gene calls are TRBV19 and TRBJ1-2, with D perhaps TRBD1 (6 bases). Trimming cost V 5 bases and J 5 bases, with 15 bases left between them. CDR3 size: 14 residues. The germline V gene has CDR1 LNHDA and CDR2 SQIVND (reference sequence). CDR3 loop: CASSPSGQKYGYTF. In DNA, the CDR3 is TGTGCCAGTAGTCCGTCAGGACAGAAATATGGCTACACCTTC.

This chain uses TRBV19 with TRBJ2-7, with D possibly matching TRBD2 (5 bases). Germline CDR1 and CDR2: LNHDA and SQIVND (reference sequence). V lost 4 bases, J lost 7 bases, and 11 bases lay in between. This CDR3 region has 12 residues. CDR3 sequence reads: CASSNPGGEQYF. The DNA of the CDR3 is TGTGCCAGTAGTAACCCGGGCGGGGAGCAGTACTTC.

This chain uses TRBV5-4 with TRBJ2-5, with D tentatively TRBD2 (6 bases). V was trimmed by 1 base and J by 5 bases, leaving 12 bases between them. Germline loops: CDR1 SGHNT, CDR2 YYREEE (reference sequence). This CDR3 is built from 14 residues. CDR3 in DNA: TGTGCCAGCAGCTTGAGGAGGGGCGGGGAGACCCAGTACTTC. It yields the protein CASSLRRGGETQYF.

The chain has TRBV6-5 and TRBJ2-2, with 9 bases that match TRBD2. Germline CDR1 MNHEY, CDR2 SVGAGI. The CDR3 spans 15 residues. V was clipped by 6 bases and J by 0 bases; unmatched bases: 2. The CDR3 is CASRGLAANTGELFF. The CDR3, as DNA: TGTGCCAGCAGGGGACTAGCAGCGAACACCGGGGAGCTGTTTTTT.

Written as DNA, the CDR3 is TGTGCCAGCAGCGTAGGAATCGGCGGGATGGGCGAGCAGTACTTC. Protein: CASSVGIGGMGEQYF. The chain combines TRBV9 with TRBJ2-7; D may be TRBD2 (6 bases). Germline-derived CDR1 and CDR2 are SGDLS and YYNGEE. The CDR3 consists of 15 residues. V was clipped by 0 bases and J by 6 bases, with 16 bases between them.

Only one count was recorded for this clone. The chain recombines TRBV9 with TRBJ2-2; D possibly corresponds to TRBD2 (5 bases). The CDR3 loop spans 16 amino acids. With 4 bases removed from V and 1 base from J, the gap between germline ends came to 14 bases. CDR1 is SGDLS and CDR2 is YYNGEE in the germline V gene. The CDR3 DNA sequence: TGTGCCAGCAGCCCACGCCTAGCAGAGAACACCGGGGAGCTGTTTTTT. Translating gives CASSPRLAENTGELFF.

J is TRBJ1-2 and V is TRBV28; 10 bases agree with TRBD1. Trimming removed 3 bases from V and 6 bases from J; junction bases left unmatched: 4. The germline V gene encodes CDR1 MDHEN and CDR2 SYDVKM. CDR3 length: 14 amino acids. The DNA for the CDR3 is TGTGCCAGCAGTTTGGTTGGGACAGGGGATGGCTACACCTTC. Amino acids: CASSLVGTGDGYTF.

V and J are TRBV2 and TRBJ2-2, with 12 bases identical to TRBD2. The junction had 2 bases not matched to a gene; V was cut back by 9 bases and J by 3 bases. CDR1 is SNHLY and CDR2 is FYNNEI in the germline V gene. CDR3 length: 14 residues. This CDR3 reads CARRLAGDTGELFF. The CDR3 bases are TGTGCCAGGAGACTAGCGGGGGACACCGGGGAGCTGTTTTTT.

J is TRBJ2-7 and V is TRBV2, with 11 bases that match TRBD1. V lost 8 bases, J lost 3 bases, and 6 bases stayed unmatched. This CDR3 has 14 amino acids. Germline-derived CDR1 and CDR2 are SNHLY and FYNNEI. The CDR3, as DNA: TGTGCCAGCGTTGGACAGGGGGCGATCTACGAGCAGTACTTC. The encoded protein is CASVGQGAIYEQYF.

The rearrangement uses TRBV7-9 and TRBJ1-2, with TRBD1 identical over 8 bases. The CDR3 is made up of 17 amino acids. V lost 5 bases, J lost 7 bases, and 18 bases stayed unmatched. Germline loops: CDR1 SEHNR, CDR2 FQNEAQ (reference sequence). CDR3 amino acids: CASSHRDRTQSLRGYTF. DNA for the CDR3: TGTGCCAGCAGCCACCGGGACAGGACGCAAAGTCTTCGTGGCTACACCTTC.